This passage covers 19 T cell receptor beta chains from one sample sequenced in a study of blood T cell repertoires in COVID-19. Sequenced by immunoSEQ multiplex PCR; TCRdb stores in-frame clones only, minus some. Among 300,000 to 350,000 clones listed, 70% to 90% were seen once. The source material was PBMCs or T cells enriched from blood (not recorded which). The receptors originated from a man younger than 45 who had recovered from COVID-19.

The chain joins TRBV10-2 to TRBJ2-2; TRBD2 aligns across 14 bases. The CDR3 is 14 amino acids. After removal of 6 bases from V and 6 bases from J, the junction contained 0 bases not matched to a gene. Germline V gives CDR1 WSHSY, CDR2 SAAADI. CDR3 coding DNA: TGCGCCAGCAGGACTAGCGGGGGGGCCGGGGAGCTGTTTTTT. Translating it yields CASRTSGGAGELFF.

The V gene is TRBV6-1, the J gene TRBJ1-6; possibly TRBD1 for D (5 bases). V dropped 3 bases and J dropped 8 bases, with 17 bases sitting between them. The CDR3 is 16 amino acids. The V gene's germline CDR1 is MNHNS and CDR2 SASEGT. CDR3 region: CASSEAPMGGDSPLHF. CDR3 DNA: TGTGCCAGCAGTGAGGCCCCTATGGGGGGAGATTCACCCCTCCACTTT.

The rearrangement joins TRBV11-3 to TRBJ2-7; possibly TRBD2 for D (6 bases). The CDR3 sequence is 14 residues long. In germline, CDR1 is SGHNT, CDR2 YENEEA. V gave up 4 bases and J gave up 3 bases, with 13 bases separating them. CDR3 in DNA: TGTGCCAGCAGCTCCGGCGGGACGGACTACGAGCAGTACTTC. Translated: CASSSGGTDYEQYF.

The V gene is TRBV6-5, the J gene TRBJ1-1, with D perhaps matching TRBD1 (6 bases). Trimming shortened V by 7 bases and J by 2 bases, and 14 bases separated the two germline ends. This CDR3 has 14 residues. Per the germline V gene, CDR1 is MNHEY and CDR2 is SVGAGI. CDR3 DNA sequence: TGTGCCAGCAATTTACAGGGTGGAAACACTGAAGCTTTCTTT. Translation gives CASNLQGGNTEAFF.

The V and J genes are TRBV6-1 and TRBJ2-3; 10 bases are a match to TRBD2. There are 16 residues in the CDR3. CDR1 and CDR2 from the germline V gene are MNHNS and SASEGT. The trim removed 0 bases at V and 4 bases at J, leaving 4 bases unmatched. This CDR3 reads CASSEALAGASDTQYF. Written as DNA, the CDR3 is TGTGCCAGCAGTGAAGCGCTAGCGGGGGCCTCAGATACGCAGTATTTT.

For this clone: Other DNA sequences in this sample translate to the same CDR3. The chain links TRBV9 to TRBJ1-1; D perhaps matches TRBD1 (6 bases). This CDR3 contains 14 residues. The V end lost 2 bases, the J end lost 4 bases, and 12 bases lay between the germline ends. The germline V gene encodes CDR1 SGDLS and CDR2 YYNGEE. The CDR3 protein is CASSVGGLSTEAFF. Here the CDR3 DNA reads TGTGCCAGCAGCGTGGGGGGGCTGAGCACTGAAGCTTTCTTT. Full variable domain (rest looked up from reference TRBV9 and TRBJ1-1): DSGVTQTPKHLITATGQRVTLRCSPRSGDLSVYWYQQSLDQGLQFLIQYYNGEERAKGNILERFSAQQFPDLHSELNLSSLELGDSALYFCASSVGGLSTEAFFGQGTRLTVV.

The gene calls are TRBV6-2 or TRBV6-3 and TRBJ2-2; a weak D match, TRBD2 (6 bases). The CDR3 is 16 residues long. The V end was cut by 2 bases, the J end by 4 bases, with 14 bases between. Germline V lookup: CDR1 MNHEY, CDR2 SVGEGT. The CDR3 reads CASSYRTSSGTGELFF. The CDR3 DNA sequence: TGTGCCAGCAGTTACCGAACTAGCAGCGGCACCGGGGAGCTGTTTTTT.

This clone was picked up a small number of times. The chain carries TRBV6-5 and TRBJ1-1; the D gene is possibly TRBD1 (5 bases). The CDR3 spans 14 residues. CDR1 is MNHEY, CDR2 SVGAGI, per germline. Deletions cut 6 bases from V and 5 bases from J, with 16 bases between. Written as DNA, the CDR3 is TGTGCCAGCAGACCGTATCAGGGCCCAACTGAAGCTTTCTTT. Translating gives CASRPYQGPTEAFF.

This clone has only a few counts. This chain links TRBV9 with TRBJ1-5; tentative D call: TRBD1 (6 bases). V gave up 7 bases and J gave up 1 base, with 15 bases separating them. Per germline, CDR1 SGDLS and CDR2 YYNGEE. CDR3 size: 15 residues. The chain's CDR3 is CASGKRTASNQPQHF. For the CDR3, the DNA is TGTGCCAGCGGAAAAAGGACAGCAAGCAATCAGCCCCAGCATTTT.

The CDR3 sequence is CASTWGWGQQPFF. Written as DNA, the CDR3 is TGTGCCAGCACCTGGGGGTGGGGACAGCAACCTTTCTTT. The rearrangement uses TRBV12-3 or TRBV12-4 and TRBJ1-1, with TRBD1 matching over 7 bases. The CDR3 extends over 13 amino acids. The ends lost 7 bases at V and 12 bases at J; junction bases unmatched: 14.

CDR3 coding DNA: TGCAGCCCCGCCCAGGGTTCCGAGCAGTACTTC. Protein sequence: CSPAQGSEQYF. V is TRBV20-1 and J is TRBJ2-7; weak D call: TRBD1 (5 bases). Germline-derived CDR1 and CDR2 are DFQATT and SNEGSKA (reference sequence). The CDR3 consists of 11 residues.

The sample holds one count of this clone. The rearrangement joins TRBV30 to TRBJ1-1; D may be TRBD1 (5 bases). The germline V gene has CDR1 GTSNPN and CDR2 SVGIG (reference sequence). The germline V and J ends were trimmed by 3 bases and 1 base, with 15 bases remaining between them. CDR3 length: 15 residues. The chain's CDR3 is CAWSPRTYSNTEAFF. CDR3 nucleotides: TGTGCCTGGAGCCCCCGGACATACTCGAACACTGAAGCTTTCTTT.

V and J are TRBV4-3 and TRBJ1-5, with 10 positions matching TRBD1. Trimming cost V 2 bases and J 5 bases; bases outside gene matches: 6. Germline V gene lookup returns CDR1 LGHNA and CDR2 YSLEER. The CDR3 extends over 16 amino acids. CDR3 sequence: CASSQQTGGWDQPQHF. The DNA for the CDR3 is TGCGCCAGCAGCCAACAGACAGGGGGCTGGGATCAGCCCCAGCATTTT.

This sequence joins TRBV10-3 and TRBJ2-7, with TRBD1 identical over 7 bases. This CDR3 has 14 amino acids. Germline-derived CDR1 and CDR2 are ENHRY and SYGVKD. Trimming removed 6 bases from V and 0 bases from J; junction bases left unmatched: 5. The CDR3, as DNA: TGTGCCATCAGGGGGACAGAGGACTCCTACGAGCAGTACTTC. It yields the protein CAIRGTEDSYEQYF.

The chain uses TRBV18 and TRBJ2-6; weak D call: TRBD1 (5 bases). The V and J ends lost 8 bases and 7 bases respectively, with 24 bases between them. The CDR3 sequence is 17 residues long. Germline V gives CDR1 KGHSH, CDR2 LQKENI. Here the CDR3 reads CASQRAQQDVGANVLTF. The CDR3 coding sequence is TGTGCCAGCCAGAGAGCCCAACAGGACGTTGGAGCCAACGTCCTGACTTTC.

V gene TRBV2 combines with J gene TRBJ2-3; 8 bases line up with TRBD2. The CDR3 is 16 residues long. Looked up from germline, CDR1 is SNHLY and CDR2 is FYNNEI. J was trimmed by 4 bases and V by 5 bases; bases with no gene match: 11. This CDR3 reads CASSYFSGVGADTQYF. The CDR3 region has the DNA TGTGCCAGCAGTTACTTTAGCGGGGTCGGGGCAGATACGCAGTATTTT.

The chain links TRBV2 to TRBJ1-5; 8 nucleotides agree with TRBD1. Germline CDR1 and CDR2: SNHLY and FYNNEI. The CDR3 extends over 14 amino acids. The V gene end was trimmed by 10 bases and the J gene end by 6 bases; junction bases not matched to a gene: 11. The CDR3 loop reads CATGDRSFTQPQHF. CDR3 DNA sequence: TGTGCCACCGGGGACAGGAGTTTTACTCAGCCCCAGCATTTT.

This clone was seen only once. This chain joins TRBV6-5 and TRBJ1-2, with D unclear. Germline loops: CDR1 MNHEY, CDR2 SVGAGI. Trimming took 3 bases from V and 0 from J, leaving 11 bases between them. CDR3 length: 15 amino acids. The CDR3 nucleotides are TGTGCCAGCAGTTATCTCCCAGGTTCTAACTATGGCTACACCTTC. Its translation is CASSYLPGSNYGYTF.

The rearrangement links TRBV12-5 to TRBJ2-1; TRBD1 agrees at 10 bases. V gave up 3 bases and J gave up 6 bases; unmatched junction bases: 5. The CDR3 sequence is 15 residues long. The germline V gene has CDR1 LGHNT and CDR2 FRNRAP. In DNA form, the CDR3 reads TGTGCTAGTGGTTTCGGGGGACAGGGGATCAATGAGCAGTTCTTC. It is translated as CASGFGGQGINEQFF.